The 9 T cell receptor beta chains in this list originate from one sample, sequenced in a study of CD8+ T cells in alopecia areata. Isolated RNA was reverse transcribed into cDNA used as the sequencing template. TCRdb keeps only in-frame clones here, not all; method: immunoSEQ multiplex PCR. The repertoire holds about 180,000 clones, with about 55% as singletons. As to treatment: oral pan-JAK inhibitor, 5-10 mg twice daily. The source material was CD8+ T cells sorted from blood, sampled at week 24, from a patient treated with tofacitinib. These receptors originate from a human donor with alopecia areata.

The J gene is TRBJ2-5, the V gene TRBV27, with D possibly called TRBD1 or TRBD2 (5 bases each). The germline V and J ends were trimmed by 3 bases and 3 bases, with 8 bases remaining between them. The CDR3 is 13 amino acids. In germline, CDR1 is MNHEY, CDR2 SMNVEV (reference sequence). The CDR3 nucleotides are TGTGCCAGCAGTTTTCGAGGGGAAGAGACCCAGTACTTC. It translates to CASSFRGEETQYF.

This chain connects TRBV29-1 to TRBJ1-5; perhaps TRBD1 as D (6 bases). The CDR3 runs to 16 residues. The germline gives CDR1 SQVTM, CDR2 ANQGSEA. V lost 8 bases, J lost 4 bases, and 24 bases lay in between. In nucleotides, the CDR3 is TGCAGCCCTCGAGGCCCAGGAACAGGGCGAAATCAGCCCCAGCATTTT. As protein: CSPRGPGTGRNQPQHF.

This clone has more than one count but fewer than ten. The chain uses TRBV19 and TRBJ1-2; 8 bases are shared with TRBD1. V lost 5 bases and J lost 5; bases outside the gene matches: 13. CDR1 is LNHDA, CDR2 SQIVND, per germline (reference sequence). The CDR3 contains 16 residues. The CDR3 bases are TGTGCCAGTAGTTTAGGGACAGGAAACCTTTTTTATGGCTACACCTTC. Translated: CASSLGTGNLFYGYTF.

This chain joins TRBV29-1 and TRBJ2-3; D gene uncertain. Trimming took 8 bases from V and 0 from J, leaving 12 bases between them. CDR1 is SQVTM and CDR2 is ANQGSEA in the germline V gene. The CDR3 is made up of 13 amino acids. This chain's CDR3 is CSSIYPSTDTQYF. For the CDR3, the DNA is TGCAGCTCTATTTATCCCAGCACAGATACGCAGTATTTT.

In nucleotides, the CDR3 is TGTGCCTCGACCGGGACAGGGGGTCCATCAAATGGCTACACCTTC. Translating it yields CASTGTGGPSNGYTF. This chain uses TRBV30 with TRBJ1-2, with TRBD1 matching over 11 bases. The CDR3 extends over 15 amino acids. CDR1 and CDR2 (germline): GTSNPN, SVGIG (reference sequence). Trimming at V came to 7 bases and at J to 6 bases, leaving 13 bases not matched to a gene.

The V gene is TRBV9, the J gene TRBJ1-2, with 9 nucleotides matching TRBD1. The CDR3 totals 17 residues. CDR1 is SGDLS, CDR2 YYNGEE, per germline. Trimming removed 4 bases from V and 5 bases from J; junction bases left unmatched: 15. The CDR3 nucleotides read TGTGCCAGCAGCTTACAAACAGGGGGCCGTCAAGAATATGGCTACACCTTC. Translation: CASSLQTGGRQEYGYTF. The variable domain in full, with the rest retrieved from reference TRBV9 and TRBJ1-2, is DSGVTQTPKHLITATGQRVTLRCSPRSGDLSVYWYQQSLDQGLQFLIQYYNGEERAKGNILERFSAQQFPDLHSELNLSSLELGDSALYFCASSLQTGGRQEYGYTFGSGTRLTVV.

The rearrangement uses TRBV20-1 and TRBJ1-2, with D tentatively TRBD1 (6 bases). V lost 5 bases and J lost 7, with 11 bases in between. This CDR3 is built from 11 residues. Germline V gene data show CDR1 as DFQATT and CDR2 as SNEGSKA (reference sequence). The CDR3 coding sequence is TGCAGTGCTGATCAGGGGACTGGCTACACCTTC. Encoded protein: CSADQGTGYTF.

The table lists this clone with a few counts. The rearrangement joins TRBV11-2 to TRBJ1-4, with D hard to call. This CDR3 comprises 15 residues. The V end lost 1 base, the J end lost 7 bases, and 13 bases lay between the germline ends. Germline V CDR1 and CDR2: SGHAT, FQNNGV. CDR3 in DNA: TGTGCCAGCAGCTTAGTAGCGGGGTTTCGTGAAAAACTGTTTTTT. Amino acid sequence: CASSLVAGFREKLFF.

The V gene is TRBV15, the J gene TRBJ2-7; 10 positions match TRBD1. V was clipped by 3 bases and J by 4 bases; unmatched bases: 6. The length of the CDR3 is 15 residues. Germline CDR1 reads LNHNV; CDR2 reads YYDKDF (reference sequence). The CDR3 loop is CATSRAPGQGYEQYF. The CDR3, as DNA: TGTGCCACCAGCAGGGCACCGGGACAGGGGTACGAGCAGTACTTC.